This entry lists 3 T cell receptor beta chains sequenced from one sample in a study of cytomegalovirus exposure and HLA in healthy donors listed by TCRdb under 2017. The method behind the library was the immunoSEQ multiplex PCR assay. For the multiplex PCR, a mixture combining 60 forward primers for TCR Vbeta segments and 13 reverse primers for TCR Jbeta segments was used. The source is immuneACCESS, and TCRdb retained only in-frame sequences with V and J called. Part of the clones is not carried over; for the studies checked, unresolved V genes explain less than half of this, and the remainder is unexplained. The sample data list approximately 130,000 clones, and 70% to 80% of these were observed just once. Of the sample, around 2% falls within the top ten clones. Sequencing was carried out using PBMCs. All receptors come from a woman in her forties or fifties in good health and CMV-seronegative.

V gene TRBV28 combines with J gene TRBJ2-5; 9 positions agree with TRBD2. The V gene's germline CDR1 is MDHEN and CDR2 SYDVKM. The J segment lost 1 base and the V segment lost 5 bases, leaving 2 bases of the junction unmatched. The CDR3 has 14 residues. DNA for the CDR3: TGTGCCAGCAGTCCTAGCGGGACCCAAGAGACCCAGTACTTC. Amino acids: CASSPSGTQETQYF.

This clone was counted a few times. The chain recombines TRBV25-1 with TRBJ2-1, with D maybe TRBD1 (5 bases). Germline CDR1 reads MGHDK; CDR2 reads SYGVNS. V gave up 9 bases and J gave up 4 bases, with 13 bases separating them. The CDR3 has 13 amino acids. CDR3 sequence reads: CASLAPGYNEQFF. CDR3 nucleotides: TGTGCCAGTCTGGCCCCAGGGTACAATGAGCAGTTCTTC.

The chain carries TRBV4-3 and TRBJ2-1; perhaps TRBD1 as D (5 bases). Germline CDR1 reads LGHNA; CDR2 reads YSLEER. CDR3 size: 15 residues. Trimming took 0 bases from V and 4 from J, leaving 10 bases between them. For the CDR3, the DNA is TGCGCCAGCAGCCAAGAGGTGGCAGGGTACAATGAGCAGTTCTTC. This codes for CASSQEVAGYNEQFF.